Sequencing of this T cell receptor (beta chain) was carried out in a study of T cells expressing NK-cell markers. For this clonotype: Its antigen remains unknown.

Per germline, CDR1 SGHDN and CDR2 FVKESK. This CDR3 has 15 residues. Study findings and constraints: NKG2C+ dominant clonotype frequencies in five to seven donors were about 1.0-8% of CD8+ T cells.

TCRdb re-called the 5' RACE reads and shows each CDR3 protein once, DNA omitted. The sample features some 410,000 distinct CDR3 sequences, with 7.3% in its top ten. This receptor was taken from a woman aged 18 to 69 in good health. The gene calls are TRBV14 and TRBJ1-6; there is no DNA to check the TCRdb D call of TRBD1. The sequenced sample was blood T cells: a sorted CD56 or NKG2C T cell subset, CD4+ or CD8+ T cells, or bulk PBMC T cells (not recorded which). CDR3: CASSPGQGFNSPLHF.